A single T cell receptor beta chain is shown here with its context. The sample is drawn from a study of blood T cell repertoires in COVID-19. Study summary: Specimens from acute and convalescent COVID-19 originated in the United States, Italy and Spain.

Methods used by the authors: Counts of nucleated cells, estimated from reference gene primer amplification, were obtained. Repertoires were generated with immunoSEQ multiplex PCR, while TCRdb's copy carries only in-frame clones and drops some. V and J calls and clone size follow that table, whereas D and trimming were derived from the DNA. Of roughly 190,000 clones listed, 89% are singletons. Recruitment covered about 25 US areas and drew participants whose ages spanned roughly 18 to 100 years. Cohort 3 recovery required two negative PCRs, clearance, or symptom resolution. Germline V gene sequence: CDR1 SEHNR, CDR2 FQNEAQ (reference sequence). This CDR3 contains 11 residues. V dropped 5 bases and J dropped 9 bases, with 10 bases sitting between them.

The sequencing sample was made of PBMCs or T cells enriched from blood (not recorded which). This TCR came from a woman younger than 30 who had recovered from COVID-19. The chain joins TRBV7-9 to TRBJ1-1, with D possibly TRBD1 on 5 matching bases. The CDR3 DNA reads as TGTGCCAGCAGCGGGAGGGGAAAAGCTTTCTTT. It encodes CASSGRGKAFF. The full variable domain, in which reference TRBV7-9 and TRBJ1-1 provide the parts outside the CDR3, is DTGVSQNPRHKITKRGQNVTFRCDPISEHNRLYWYRQTLGQGPEFLTYFQNEAQLEKSRLLSDRFSAERPKGSFSTLEIQRTEQGDSAMYLCASSGRGKAFFGQGTRLTVV.